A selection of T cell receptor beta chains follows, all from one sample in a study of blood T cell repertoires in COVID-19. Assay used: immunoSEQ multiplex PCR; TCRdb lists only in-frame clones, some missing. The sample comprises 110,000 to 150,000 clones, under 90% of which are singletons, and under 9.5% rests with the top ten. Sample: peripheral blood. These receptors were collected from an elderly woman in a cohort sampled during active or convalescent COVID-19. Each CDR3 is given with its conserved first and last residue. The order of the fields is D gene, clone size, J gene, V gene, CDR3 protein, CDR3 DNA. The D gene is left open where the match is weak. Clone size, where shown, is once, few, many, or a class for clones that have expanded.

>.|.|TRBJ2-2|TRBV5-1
CASSLGAGLNTGELFF
TGCGCCAGCAGCTTGGGTGCAGGACTCAACACCGGGGAGCTGTTTTTT
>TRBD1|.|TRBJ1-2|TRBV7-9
CASSPRRQGAFYGYTF
TGTGCCAGCAGCCCCCGCCGACAGGGGGCTTTTTATGGCTACACCTTC
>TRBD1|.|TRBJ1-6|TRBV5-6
CASSGYRDRGISPLHF
TGTGCCAGCAGCGGATACCGGGACAGGGGGATCTCACCCCTCCACTTT
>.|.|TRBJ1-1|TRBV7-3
CASSLGGQTTEAFF
TGTGCCAGCAGCTTAGGAGGACAGACCACTGAAGCTTTCTTT
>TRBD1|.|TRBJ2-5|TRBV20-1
CSASDIGTGGVKETQYF
TGCAGTGCTAGTGACATCGGGACAGGGGGTGTAAAAGAGACCCAGTACTTC
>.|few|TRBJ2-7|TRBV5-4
CASSLGAVNSYEQYF
TGTGCCAGCAGCTTGGGAGCGGTCAACTCCTACGAGCAGTACTTC
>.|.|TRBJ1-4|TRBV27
CASSFRQLPNEKLFF
TGTGCCAGCAGTTTCCGACAGTTGCCTAATGAAAAACTGTTTTTT
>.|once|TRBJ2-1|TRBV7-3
CASSYPRDGDAYNEQFF
TGTGCCAGCAGCTATCCGCGGGACGGAGACGCCTACAATGAGCAGTTCTTC
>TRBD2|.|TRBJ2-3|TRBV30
CAWSKAGGQDTQYF
TGTGCCTGGAGTAAGGCGGGGGGCCAAGATACGCAGTATTTT
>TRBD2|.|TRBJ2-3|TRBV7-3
CASSFLPKSGGGLTDTQYF
TGTGCCAGCAGCTTCCTCCCCAAGAGCGGGGGGGGACTCACAGATACGCAGTATTTT
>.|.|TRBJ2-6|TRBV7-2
CASSLRGQGASSGANVLTF
TGTGCCAGCAGCTTAAGGGGTCAGGGTGCCAGCTCTGGGGCCAACGTCCTGACTTTC
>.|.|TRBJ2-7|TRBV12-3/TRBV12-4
CASSFWQTYEQYF
TGTGCCAGCAGTTTTTGGCAGACCTACGAGCAGTACTTC
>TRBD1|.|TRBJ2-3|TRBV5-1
CASSAGTGTDTQYF
TGCGCCAGCAGCGCCGGGACAGGGACAGATACGCAGTATTTT
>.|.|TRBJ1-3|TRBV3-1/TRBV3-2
CASSELSPGANTIYF
TGTGCCAGCAGCGAGCTCTCCCCAGGGGCAAACACCATATATTTT
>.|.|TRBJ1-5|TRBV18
CASSPGSDSNQPQHF
TGTGCCAGCTCACCAGGCTCCGATAGCAATCAGCCCCAGCATTTT
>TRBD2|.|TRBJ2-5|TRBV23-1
CASSQRTSGVGETQYF
TGCGCCAGCAGTCAGAGGACTAGCGGGGTTGGAGAGACCCAGTACTTC